This T cell receptor (beta chain) was sequenced for a study of blood T cell repertoires in COVID-19. The V gene lost 0 bases and the J gene lost 1 base, with 8 bases spanning the gap. The CDR3 is made up of 15 amino acids. Germline V CDR1 and CDR2: SGHRS, YFSETQ. In the study's own analysis: How many nucleated cells were present was estimated from reference gene primer amplification. Generated by immunoSEQ multiplex PCR, the TCRdb table keeps only in-frame clones and is missing some. That table is the source of V, J and clone size, and D and trimming were worked out from the DNA. The sample has 50,000 to 65,000 clones; 75% to 85% are singletons.

The chain has TRBV5-1 and TRBJ1-5; no definite D call. This TCR came from a woman aged 60 to 75 with acute or convalescent COVID-19. The specimen sequenced was peripheral blood. This CDR3 reads CASSLVGASNQPQHF. CDR3 nucleotides: TGCGCCAGCAGCTTGGTGGGCGCAAGCAATCAGCCCCAGCATTTT. The whole variable domain, remainder taken from reference TRBV5-1 and TRBJ1-5, is KAGVTQTPRYLIKTRGQQVTLSCSPISGHRSVSWYQQTPGQGLQFLFEYFSETQRNKGNFPGRFSGRQFSNSRSEMNVSTLELGDSALYLCASSLVGASNQPQHFGDGTRLSIL.